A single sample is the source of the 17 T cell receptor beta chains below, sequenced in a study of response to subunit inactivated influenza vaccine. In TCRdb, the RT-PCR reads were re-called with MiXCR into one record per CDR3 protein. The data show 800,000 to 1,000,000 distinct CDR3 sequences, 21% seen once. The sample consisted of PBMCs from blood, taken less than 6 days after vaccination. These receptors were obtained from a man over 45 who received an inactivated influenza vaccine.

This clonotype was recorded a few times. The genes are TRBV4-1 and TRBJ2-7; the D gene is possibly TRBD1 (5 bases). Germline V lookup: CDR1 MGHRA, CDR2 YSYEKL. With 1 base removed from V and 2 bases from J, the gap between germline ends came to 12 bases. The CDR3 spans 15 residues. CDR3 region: CASSQGTTRTYEQYF. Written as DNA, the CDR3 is TGCGCCAGCAGCCAAGGGACAACTCGTACCTACGAGCAGTACTTC.

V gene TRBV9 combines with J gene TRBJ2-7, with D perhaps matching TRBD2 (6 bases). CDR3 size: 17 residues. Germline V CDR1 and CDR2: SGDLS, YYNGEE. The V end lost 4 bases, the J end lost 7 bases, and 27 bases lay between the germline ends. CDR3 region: CASSLDPAGRSTSEQYF. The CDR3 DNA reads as TGTGCCAGCAGCCTAGACCCGGCGGGGCGAAGTACGAGTGAGCAGTACTTC.

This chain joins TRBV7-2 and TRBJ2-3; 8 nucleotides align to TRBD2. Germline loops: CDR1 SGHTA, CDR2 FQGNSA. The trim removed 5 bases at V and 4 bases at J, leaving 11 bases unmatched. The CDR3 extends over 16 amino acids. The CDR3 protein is CASSTWGAGVADTQYF. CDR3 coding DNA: TGTGCCAGCAGCACCTGGGGAGCGGGGGTTGCAGATACGCAGTATTTT.

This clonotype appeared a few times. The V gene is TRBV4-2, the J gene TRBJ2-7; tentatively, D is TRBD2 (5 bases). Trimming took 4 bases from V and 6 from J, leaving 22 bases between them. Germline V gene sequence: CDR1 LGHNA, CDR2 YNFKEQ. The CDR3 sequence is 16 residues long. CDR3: CASSPRPPSGEREQYF. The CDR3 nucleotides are TGTGCCAGCAGCCCCCGTCCGCCCAGCGGCGAACGCGAGCAGTACTTC.

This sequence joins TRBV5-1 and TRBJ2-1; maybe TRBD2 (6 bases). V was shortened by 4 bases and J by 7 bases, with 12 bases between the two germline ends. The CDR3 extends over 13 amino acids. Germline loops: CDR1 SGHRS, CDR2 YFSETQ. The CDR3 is CASSTGVGNEQFF. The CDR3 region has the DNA TGCGCCAGCAGCACGGGAGTGGGAAATGAGCAGTTCTTC. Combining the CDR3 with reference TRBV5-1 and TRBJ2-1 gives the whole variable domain KAGVTQTPRYLIKTRGQQVTLSCSPISGHRSVSWYQQTPGQGLQFLFEYFSETQRNKGNFPGRFSGRQFSNSRSEMNVSTLELGDSALYLCASSTGVGNEQFFGPGTRLTVL.

As DNA, the CDR3 is TGTGCCAGCAGCTTTTTTCTTAGCTCCTACGAGCAGTACTTC. This encodes CASSFFLSSYEQYF. The rearrangement joins TRBV5-5 to TRBJ2-7; D not resolved. Germline V gene data show CDR1 as SGHKS and CDR2 as YYEKEE (reference sequence). Trimming removed 2 bases at V and 0 bases at J, with 9 bases between. The CDR3 is 14 residues long.

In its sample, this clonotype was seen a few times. The CDR3 sequence is CASSLLASGGAETQYF. The CDR3 DNA sequence: TGTGCCAGCAGCTTATTGGCTAGCGGGGGGGCAGAGACCCAGTACTTC. The chain has TRBV7-8 and TRBJ2-5; 12 bases are a match to TRBD2. Looked up from germline, CDR1 is SGHVS and CDR2 is FQNEAQ. The V gene end was trimmed by 2 bases and the J gene end by 4 bases; junction bases not matched to a gene: 5. The CDR3 loop spans 16 amino acids.

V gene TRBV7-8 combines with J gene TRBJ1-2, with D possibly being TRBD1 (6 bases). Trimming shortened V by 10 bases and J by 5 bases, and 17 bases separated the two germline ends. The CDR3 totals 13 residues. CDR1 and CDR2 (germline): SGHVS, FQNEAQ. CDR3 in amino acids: CATQGRASYGYTF. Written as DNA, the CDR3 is TGTGCCACACAGGGTAGGGCTAGTTATGGCTACACCTTC.

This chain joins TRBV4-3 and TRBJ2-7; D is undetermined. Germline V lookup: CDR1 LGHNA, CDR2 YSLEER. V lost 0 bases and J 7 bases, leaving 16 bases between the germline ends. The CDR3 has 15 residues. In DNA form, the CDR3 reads TGCGCCAGCAGCCAAGATCGTCCCCCCGGTCGGGAGCAGTACTTC. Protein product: CASSQDRPPGREQYF.

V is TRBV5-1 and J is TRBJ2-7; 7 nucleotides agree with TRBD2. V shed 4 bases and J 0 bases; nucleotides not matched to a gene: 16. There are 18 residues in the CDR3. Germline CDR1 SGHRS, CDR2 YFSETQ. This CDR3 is CASSRGSPLAAYSYEQYF. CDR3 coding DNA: TGCGCCAGCAGCAGAGGATCTCCTCTAGCGGCCTACTCCTACGAGCAGTACTTC.

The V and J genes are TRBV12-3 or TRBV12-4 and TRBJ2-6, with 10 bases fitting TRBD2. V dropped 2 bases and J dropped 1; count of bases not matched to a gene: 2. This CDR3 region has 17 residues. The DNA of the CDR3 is TGTGCCAGCAGTTTATCTAGCGGGAGATCTGGGGCCAACGTCCTGACTTTC. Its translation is CASSLSSGRSGANVLTF.

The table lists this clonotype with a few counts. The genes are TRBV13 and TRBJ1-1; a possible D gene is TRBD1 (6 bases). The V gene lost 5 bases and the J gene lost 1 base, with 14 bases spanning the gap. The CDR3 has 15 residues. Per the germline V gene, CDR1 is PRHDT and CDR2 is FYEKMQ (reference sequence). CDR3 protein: CASSPIRGTNTEAFF. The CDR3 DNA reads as TGTGCCAGCAGCCCGATCAGGGGTACGAACACTGAAGCTTTCTTT.

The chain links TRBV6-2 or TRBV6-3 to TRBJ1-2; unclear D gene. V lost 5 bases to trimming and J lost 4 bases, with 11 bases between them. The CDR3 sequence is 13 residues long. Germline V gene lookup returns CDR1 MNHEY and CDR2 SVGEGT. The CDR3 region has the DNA TGTGCCAGCAGTCCTTGGCAGGTCTATGGCTACACCTTC. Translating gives CASSPWQVYGYTF.

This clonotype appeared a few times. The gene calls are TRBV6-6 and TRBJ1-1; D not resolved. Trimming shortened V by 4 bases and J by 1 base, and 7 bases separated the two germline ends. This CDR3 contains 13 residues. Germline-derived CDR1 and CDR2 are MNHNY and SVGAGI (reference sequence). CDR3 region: CASSSVGNTEAFF. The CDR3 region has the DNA TGTGCCAGCAGTTCTGTAGGGAACACTGAAGCTTTCTTT.

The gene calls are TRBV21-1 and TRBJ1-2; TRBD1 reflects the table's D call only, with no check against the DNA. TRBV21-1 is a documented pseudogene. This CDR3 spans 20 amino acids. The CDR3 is CASSKSGMGDSQNTNYGYTF. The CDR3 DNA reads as TGTGCCAGCAGCAAAAGCGGGATGGGAGACAGCCAGAACACTAACTATGGCTACACCTTC.

CDR3 residues: CSVVRVMNTEAFF. DNA for the CDR3: TGCAGCGTTGTAAGGGTTATGAACACTGAAGCTTTCTTT. The chain joins TRBV29-1 to TRBJ1-1; no definite D call. Per the germline V gene, CDR1 is SQVTM and CDR2 is ANQGSEA. The CDR3 contains 13 residues. Trimming cost V 4 bases and J 0 bases, with 9 bases left between them.

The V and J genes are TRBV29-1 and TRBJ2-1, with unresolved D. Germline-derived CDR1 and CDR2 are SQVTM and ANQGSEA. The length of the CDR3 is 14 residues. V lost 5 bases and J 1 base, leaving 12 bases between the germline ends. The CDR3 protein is CSVFFSESYNEQFF. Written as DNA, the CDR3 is TGCAGCGTTTTTTTTTCAGAATCCTACAATGAGCAGTTCTTC.